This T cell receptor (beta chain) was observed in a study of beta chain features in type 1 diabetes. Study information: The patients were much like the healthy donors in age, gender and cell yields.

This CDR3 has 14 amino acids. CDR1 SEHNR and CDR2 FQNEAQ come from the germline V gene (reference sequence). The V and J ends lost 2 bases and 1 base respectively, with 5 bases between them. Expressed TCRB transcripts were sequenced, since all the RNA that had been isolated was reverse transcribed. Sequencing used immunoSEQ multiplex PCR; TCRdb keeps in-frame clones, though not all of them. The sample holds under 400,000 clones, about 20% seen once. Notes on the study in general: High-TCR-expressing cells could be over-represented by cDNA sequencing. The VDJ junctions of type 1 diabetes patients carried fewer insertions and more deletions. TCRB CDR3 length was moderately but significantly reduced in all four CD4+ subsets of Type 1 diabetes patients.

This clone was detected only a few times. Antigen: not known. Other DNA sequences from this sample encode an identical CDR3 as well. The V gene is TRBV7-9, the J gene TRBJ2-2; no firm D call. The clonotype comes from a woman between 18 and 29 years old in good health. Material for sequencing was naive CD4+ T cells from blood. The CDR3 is CASSLTGNTGELFF. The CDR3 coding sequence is TGTGCCAGCAGCTTAACCGGGAACACCGGGGAGCTGTTTTTT. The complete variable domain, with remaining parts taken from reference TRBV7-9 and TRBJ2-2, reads DTGVSQNPRHKITKRGQNVTFRCDPISEHNRLYWYRQTLGQGPEFLTYFQNEAQLEKSRLLSDRFSAERPKGSFSTLEIQRTEQGDSAMYLCASSLTGNTGELFFGEGSRLTVL.